This T cell receptor (beta chain) was found in a study of cytomegalovirus exposure and HLA in healthy donors. Findings and limits, study-wide: Available immune exposure information was restricted to CMV serostatus only. TCR beta sequences reportedly predicted the HLA-A and HLA-B alleles of most subjects accurately. In a later analysis, common viral pathogens appeared linked to several of the most significant clusters. For TCR beta chains, V- and J-gene trimming was later linked to a missense DCLRE1C variant.

The study ran its PCR with 60 Vbeta and 13 Jbeta primers. Generated by immunoSEQ multiplex PCR, the TCRdb table keeps only in-frame clones and is missing some. The repertoire holds 150,000 to 200,000 clones, with roughly 80% as singletons. On this clone itself: Its antigen is not identified.

Germline CDR1 and CDR2: SGDLS and YYNGEE. V lost 0 bases and J lost 2, with 11 bases in between. The CDR3 extends over 16 amino acids. Sequencing used PBMCs. This TCR derives from a man aged 60 to 75 in good health and CMV-seronegative. The genes are TRBV9 and TRBJ2-2; no reliable D call. CDR3 in amino acids: CASSVAPGLNTGELFF. The CDR3 DNA is TGTGCCAGCAGCGTAGCGCCGGGTCTCAACACCGGGGAGCTGTTTTTT.